The clone carrying this T cell receptor (beta chain) showed up just a few times. As yet, its antigen is unknown. Constant-segment-primed 5'RACE gave TCR alpha and TCR beta cDNA libraries with sample barcodes and UMIs. One entry per CDR3 protein results from TCRdb running MiXCR on the 5' RACE reads. The sample comprises 140,000 or so distinct CDR3 sequences, 5.5% to 7% of which are singletons, and approximately 2% rests with the top ten. These data belong to a study of T-cell memory formation after mild COVID-19. Study information: Largely donor-specific sequence clusters came from two donors. Findings of the study overall: Clones that contracted from day 15 to 85 were balanced CD4/CD8, while later expanders leaned CD4+.

The source material was PBMCs or a T cell subset sorted from them (not recorded which). This TCR was recovered from an adult woman who had mild COVID-19 (a few samples of this study predate the infection). Cell type and time point are not known.

The CDR3 DNA sequence: TGTGCCAGCAGGTCTCAGGGGGGGCCCCAGCATTTT. Its protein product is CASRSQGGPQHF. This rearrangement joins TRBV6-1 to TRBJ1-5, with 7 bases identical to TRBD1. Germline loops: CDR1 MNHNS, CDR2 SASEGT. The CDR3 runs to 12 residues. Trimming took 6 bases from V and 9 from J; bases not matched to a gene: 5.